Presented here are 21 T cell receptor beta chains from one specimen sequenced in a study of shared clonotypes between healthy human individuals. Profiled with immunoSEQ multiplex PCR; TCRdb holds only in-frame clones, not every one. The repertoire has 950,000 to 1,300,000 clones, 75% of them found once; the top ten carry roughly 1.5%. Sample: memory CD4+ T cells sorted from blood. Subset noted: CD45RA-negative fraction. The receptor set was obtained from a man between 18 and 35 years old in good health.

This chain connects TRBV7-8 to TRBJ1-1; D remains unclear. CDR1 is SGHVS and CDR2 is FQNEAQ in the germline V gene. The ends were cut back, 5 bases at V and 1 base at J, with 17 bases in the middle. The CDR3 is 16 amino acids. CDR3 sequence reads: CASSNSGQVPNTEAFF. Here the CDR3 DNA reads TGTGCCAGCAGCAATAGTGGGCAGGTGCCGAACACTGAAGCTTTCTTT.

The chain has TRBV4-2 and TRBJ1-4; 7 bases align to TRBD1. After removal of 3 bases from V and 0 bases from J, the junction contained 16 bases not matched to a gene. This CDR3 has 20 amino acids. Germline V gives CDR1 LGHNA, CDR2 YNFKEQ. The CDR3 DNA reads TGTGCCAGCAGCCAGGAGCCCCTTGTCGGGGACAGAGCAACTAATGAAAAACTGTTTTTT. Its translation: CASSQEPLVGDRATNEKLFF.

With respect to this clone: Since a much larger clone is just one base distant, this may be a read error. CDR3 sequence: CSASHTEAFF. The CDR3 DNA follows: TGCAGTGCTAGCCACACTGAAGCTTTCTTT. The chain is built from TRBV20-1 and TRBJ1-1, with D unresolved. CDR3 size: 10 residues. Trimming left V 3 bases short and J 3 bases short, with 2 bases between. Germline V gene sequence: CDR1 DFQATT, CDR2 SNEGSKA (reference sequence).

The count of this clone is one. The genes are TRBV10-3 and TRBJ2-5, with 10 nucleotides matching TRBD2. Germline lookup yields CDR1 ENHRY and CDR2 SYGVKD. This CDR3 comprises 15 residues. V lost 4 bases to trimming and J lost 5 bases; unmatched junction nucleotides: 7. The CDR3 here is CAISGSSGGFETQYF. The CDR3 bases are TGTGCCATCAGTGGATCTAGCGGGGGATTTGAGACCCAGTACTTC.

The gene calls are TRBV29-1 and TRBJ1-2; possibly TRBD1 for D (6 bases). There are 12 residues in the CDR3. Trimming shortened V by 7 bases and J by 2 bases, and 11 bases separated the two germline ends. Germline CDR1 is SQVTM and CDR2 is ANQGSEA. The CDR3 region is CSGQDSNYGYTF. The CDR3 DNA reads TGCAGCGGACAGGATAGCAACTATGGCTACACCTTC.

The CDR3 spells CASSREPNTEAFF. The CDR3 DNA is TGTGCCAGCAGCCGGGAGCCGAACACTGAAGCTTTCTTT. The chain couples TRBV5-4 to TRBJ1-1, with unresolved D. Trimming pared 4 bases from V and 1 base from J, leaving 8 bases between. Germline assignment: CDR1 SGHNT and CDR2 YYREEE (reference sequence). This CDR3 contains 13 residues.

This rearrangement joins TRBV27 to TRBJ1-5, with TRBD1 as a possible D gene (6 bases). CDR1 and CDR2 (germline): MNHEY, SMNVEV (reference sequence). The length of the CDR3 is 14 residues. V dropped 6 bases and J dropped 7 bases, with 16 bases sitting between them. DNA for the CDR3: TGTGCCAGCAGCCGGGGCCAGGGGAACCAGCCCCAGCATTTT. As protein: CASSRGQGNQPQHF.

V usage is TRBV4-1 and J usage is TRBJ1-2, with no clear D. Germline loops: CDR1 MGHRA, CDR2 YSYEKL. CDR3 length: 15 amino acids. V was clipped by 3 bases and J by 0 bases, with 11 bases between them. This chain's CDR3 is CASSQEPSANYGYTF. The CDR3 bases are TGCGCCAGCAGCCAGGAACCCTCAGCTAACTATGGCTACACCTTC.

This clone was found once. The genes are TRBV29-1 and TRBJ2-2; D gene ambiguous. CDR3 size: 14 residues. The germline V and J ends were trimmed by 4 bases and 2 bases, with 11 bases remaining between them. The germline CDR1 and CDR2 sequences are SQVTM and ANQGSEA. The CDR3 coding sequence is TGCAGCGTTGGTTGGACCTATAACACCGGGGAGCTGTTTTTT. Residues: CSVGWTYNTGELFF.

The chain has TRBV9 and TRBJ1-2; a weak D match, TRBD1 (6 bases). The V gene lost 4 bases and the J gene lost 5 bases, with 12 bases spanning the gap. In germline, CDR1 is SGDLS, CDR2 YYNGEE. CDR3 size: 13 residues. CDR3: CASSIQGNYGYTF. Here the CDR3 DNA reads TGTGCCAGCAGCATACAGGGTAATTATGGCTACACCTTC.

The V call is TRBV7-2, the J call TRBJ2-1; no clear D. CDR1 SGHTA and CDR2 FQGNSA come from the germline V gene. CDR3 length: 16 amino acids. The V and J ends lost 0 bases and 0 bases respectively, with 9 bases between them. The CDR3 reads CASSLAVTYSYNEQFF. DNA of the CDR3: TGTGCCAGCAGCTTAGCTGTGACATACTCCTACAATGAGCAGTTCTTC.

The chain links TRBV18 to TRBJ2-1; the match to TRBD2 covers 13 bases. This CDR3 is 17 amino acids long. J was trimmed by 5 bases and V by 1 base; bases with no gene match: 5. Germline CDR1 and CDR2: KGHSH and LQKENI. CDR3 in DNA: TGTGCCAGCTCACCACAACAACTAGCGGGAGGGCACAATGAGCAGTTCTTC. Protein sequence: CASSPQQLAGGHNEQFF.

This chain links TRBV7-9 with TRBJ2-6; D is uncertain. CDR3 size: 15 residues. The germline CDR1 and CDR2 sequences are SEHNR and FQNEAQ (reference sequence). Trimming took off 2 bases at V and 2 bases at J, with 7 bases between the two ends. The CDR3 DNA reads TGTGCCAGCAGCTTATCCAGTCCTGGGGCCAACGTCCTGACTTTC. It translates to CASSLSSPGANVLTF.

This sequence joins TRBV7-8 and TRBJ1-1; TRBD1 agrees at 7 bases. With V trimmed by 5 bases and J by 4 bases, 7 bases remained unmatched. This CDR3 comprises 14 residues. CDR1 and CDR2 from the germline V gene are SGHVS and FQNEAQ. The CDR3 DNA is TGTGCCAGCAGCGAGACAGGGCTAGCCACTGAAGCTTTCTTT. Its translation: CASSETGLATEAFF.

V usage is TRBV5-4 and J usage is TRBJ2-5, with D hard to call. The CDR3 covers 13 residues. CDR1 and CDR2 (germline): SGHNT, YYREEE (reference sequence). Trimming left V 7 bases short and J 3 bases short, with 13 bases between. The CDR3 spells CASSRPTEETQYF. The CDR3 DNA sequence: TGTGCCAGCTCCAGACCGACTGAAGAGACCCAGTACTTC.

For the CDR3, the DNA is TGTGCCAGAAGCCTAGCGGGAGGGCCAGGGAATGAGCAGTTCTTC. Translated, it gives CARSLAGGPGNEQFF. The chain couples TRBV5-3 to TRBJ2-1; 12 bases align to TRBD2. TRBV5-3 is treated as an ORF (open reading frame) with a function not yet certain. The V gene end was trimmed by 4 bases and the J gene end by 7 bases; junction bases not matched to a gene: 6. The CDR3 length is 15 residues.

This rearrangement joins TRBV11-3 to TRBJ2-5; D is possibly TRBD2 (6 bases). Trimming took off 1 base at V and 5 bases at J, with 14 bases between the two ends. This CDR3 contains 15 residues. Germline CDR1 and CDR2: SGHNT and YENEEA. CDR3 in amino acids: CASSLGQGGGETQYF. CDR3 DNA sequence: TGTGCCAGCAGCTTAGGGCAGGGAGGCGGCGAGACCCAGTACTTC.

This chain connects TRBV5-5 to TRBJ2-3; D ambiguous. The CDR3 is 12 amino acids. Trimming left V 4 bases short and J 2 bases short, with 5 bases between. Germline V CDR1 and CDR2: SGHKS, YYEKEE (reference sequence). CDR3 DNA sequence: TGTGCCAGCAGCCATCTCACAGATACGCAGTATTTT. Protein product: CASSHLTDTQYF.

This rearrangement joins TRBV5-1 to TRBJ2-5; TRBD2 is a possible D gene (6 bases). V was shortened by 3 bases and J by 4 bases, with 10 bases between the two germline ends. Per germline, CDR1 SGHRS and CDR2 YFSETQ. This CDR3 has 13 residues. The CDR3 region is CASSSHGGETQYF. In DNA form, the CDR3 reads TGCGCCAGCAGCTCCCACGGGGGAGAGACCCAGTACTTC.

CDR3: CASSEYSSSYEQYF. The CDR3 nucleotides read TGTGCCAGCAGTGAGTACTCGAGCTCCTACGAGCAGTACTTC. This chain connects TRBV6-5 to TRBJ2-7; D gene uncertain. Germline CDR1 MNHEY, CDR2 SVGAGI. The CDR3 is 14 residues long. Trimming pared 5 bases from V and 0 bases from J, leaving 11 bases between.

The rearrangement joins TRBV6-6 to TRBJ2-7, with 7 bases lining up with TRBD1. Germline loops: CDR1 MNHNY, CDR2 SVGAGI (reference sequence). Trimming took 8 bases from V and 2 from J; bases not matched to a gene: 6. The CDR3 sequence is 13 residues long. The DNA of the CDR3 is TGTGCCAGCGCCCGGGACAGAACCTACGAGCAGTACTTC. Its translation is CASARDRTYEQYF.